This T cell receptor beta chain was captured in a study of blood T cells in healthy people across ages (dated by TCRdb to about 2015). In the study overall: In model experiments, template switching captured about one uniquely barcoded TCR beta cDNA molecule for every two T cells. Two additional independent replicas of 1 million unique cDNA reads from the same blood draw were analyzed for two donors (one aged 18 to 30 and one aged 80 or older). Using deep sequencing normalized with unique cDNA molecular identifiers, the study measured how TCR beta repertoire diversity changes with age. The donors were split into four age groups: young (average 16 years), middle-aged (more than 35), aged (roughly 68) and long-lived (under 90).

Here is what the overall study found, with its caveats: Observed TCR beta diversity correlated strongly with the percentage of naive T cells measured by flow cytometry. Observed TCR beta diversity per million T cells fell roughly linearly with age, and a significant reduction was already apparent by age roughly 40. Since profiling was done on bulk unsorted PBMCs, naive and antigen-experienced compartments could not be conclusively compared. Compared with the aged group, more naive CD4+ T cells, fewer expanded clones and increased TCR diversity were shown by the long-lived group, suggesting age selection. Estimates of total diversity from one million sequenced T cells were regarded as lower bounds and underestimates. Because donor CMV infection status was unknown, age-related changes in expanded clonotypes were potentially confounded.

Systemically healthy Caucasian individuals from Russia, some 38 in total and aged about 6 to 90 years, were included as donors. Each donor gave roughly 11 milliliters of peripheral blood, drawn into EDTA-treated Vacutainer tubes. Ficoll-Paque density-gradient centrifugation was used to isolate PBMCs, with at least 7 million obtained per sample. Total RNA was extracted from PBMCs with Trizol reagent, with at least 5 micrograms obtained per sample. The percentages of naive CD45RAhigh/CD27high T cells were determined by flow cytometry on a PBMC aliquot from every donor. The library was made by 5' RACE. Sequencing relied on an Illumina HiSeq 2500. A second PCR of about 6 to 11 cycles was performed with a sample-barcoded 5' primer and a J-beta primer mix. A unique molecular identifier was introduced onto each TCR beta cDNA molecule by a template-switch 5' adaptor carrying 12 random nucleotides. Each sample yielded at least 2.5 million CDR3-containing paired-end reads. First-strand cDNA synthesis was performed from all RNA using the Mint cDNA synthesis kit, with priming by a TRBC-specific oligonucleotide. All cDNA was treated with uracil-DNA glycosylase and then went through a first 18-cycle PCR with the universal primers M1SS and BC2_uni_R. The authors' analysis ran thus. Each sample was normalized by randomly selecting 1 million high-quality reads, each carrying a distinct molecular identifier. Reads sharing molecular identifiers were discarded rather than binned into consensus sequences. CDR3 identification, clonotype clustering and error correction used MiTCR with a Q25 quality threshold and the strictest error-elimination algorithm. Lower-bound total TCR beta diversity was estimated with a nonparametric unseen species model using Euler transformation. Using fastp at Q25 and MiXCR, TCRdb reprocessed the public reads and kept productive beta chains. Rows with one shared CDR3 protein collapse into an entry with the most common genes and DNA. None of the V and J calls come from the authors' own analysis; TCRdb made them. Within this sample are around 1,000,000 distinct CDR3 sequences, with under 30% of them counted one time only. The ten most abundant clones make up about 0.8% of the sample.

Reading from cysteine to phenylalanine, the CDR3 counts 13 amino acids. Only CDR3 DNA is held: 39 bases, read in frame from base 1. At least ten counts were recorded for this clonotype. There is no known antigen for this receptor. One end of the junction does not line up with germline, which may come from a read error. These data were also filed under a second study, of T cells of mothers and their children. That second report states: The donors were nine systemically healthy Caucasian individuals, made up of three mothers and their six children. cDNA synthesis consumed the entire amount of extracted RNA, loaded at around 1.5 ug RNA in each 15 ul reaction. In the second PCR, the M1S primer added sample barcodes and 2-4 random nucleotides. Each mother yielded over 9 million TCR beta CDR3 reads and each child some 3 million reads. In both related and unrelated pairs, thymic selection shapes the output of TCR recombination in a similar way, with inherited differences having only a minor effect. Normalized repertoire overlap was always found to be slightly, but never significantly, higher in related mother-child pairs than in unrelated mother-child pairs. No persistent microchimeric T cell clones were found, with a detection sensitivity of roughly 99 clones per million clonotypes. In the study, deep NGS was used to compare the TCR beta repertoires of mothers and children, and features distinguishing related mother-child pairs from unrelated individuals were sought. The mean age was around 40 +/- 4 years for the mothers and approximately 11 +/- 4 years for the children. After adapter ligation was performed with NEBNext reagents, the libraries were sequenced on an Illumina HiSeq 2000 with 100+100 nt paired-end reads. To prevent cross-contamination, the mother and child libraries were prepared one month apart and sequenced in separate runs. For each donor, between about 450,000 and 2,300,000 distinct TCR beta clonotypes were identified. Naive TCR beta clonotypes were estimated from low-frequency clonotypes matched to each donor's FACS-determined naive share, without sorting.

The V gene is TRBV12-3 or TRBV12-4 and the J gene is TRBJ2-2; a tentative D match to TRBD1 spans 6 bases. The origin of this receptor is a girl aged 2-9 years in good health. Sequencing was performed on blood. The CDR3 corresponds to CASSLTGAGELFF. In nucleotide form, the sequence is TGCGCCAGCAGCTTGACAGGAGCGGGGGAGCTGTTTTTT.